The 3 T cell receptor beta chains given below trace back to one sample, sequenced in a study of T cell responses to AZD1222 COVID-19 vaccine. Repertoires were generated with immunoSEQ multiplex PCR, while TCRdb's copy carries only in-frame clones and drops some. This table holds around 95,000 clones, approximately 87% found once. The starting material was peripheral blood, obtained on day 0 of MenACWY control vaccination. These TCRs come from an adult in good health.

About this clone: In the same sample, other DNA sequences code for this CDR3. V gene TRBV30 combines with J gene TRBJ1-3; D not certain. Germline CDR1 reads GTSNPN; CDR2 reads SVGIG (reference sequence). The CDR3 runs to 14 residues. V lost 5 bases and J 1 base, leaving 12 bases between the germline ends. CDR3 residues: CAWSSGRSGNTIYF. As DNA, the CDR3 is TGTGCCTGGTCCAGTGGCAGGTCTGGAAACACCATATATTTT.

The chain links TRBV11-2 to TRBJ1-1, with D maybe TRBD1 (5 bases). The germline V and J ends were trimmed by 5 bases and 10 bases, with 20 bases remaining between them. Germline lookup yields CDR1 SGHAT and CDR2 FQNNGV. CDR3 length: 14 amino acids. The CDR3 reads CASSQAGEIVGAFF. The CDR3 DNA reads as TGTGCCAGCAGCCAGGCGGGGGAGATTGTTGGAGCTTTCTTT.

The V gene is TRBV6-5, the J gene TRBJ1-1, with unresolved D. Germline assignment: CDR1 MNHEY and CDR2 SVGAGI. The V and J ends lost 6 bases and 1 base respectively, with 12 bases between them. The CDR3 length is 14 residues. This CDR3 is CASRGWQPNTEAFF. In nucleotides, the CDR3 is TGTGCCAGCAGGGGGTGGCAACCGAACACTGAAGCTTTCTTT.